One T cell receptor (beta chain) is described in this entry. In the original processing: From reference gene primer amplification, estimates of nucleated cell counts were derived. Sequenced by immunoSEQ multiplex PCR; TCRdb stores in-frame clones only, minus some. The DNA was the basis for D and trimming; V, J and clone size are from that table. The sample contains more than 200,000 clones, approximately 80% of which appear only once. These data originate in a study of blood T cell repertoires in COVID-19. The wider study: COVID-19 samples from acute and convalescent phases originated in the United States, Italy and Spain.

A Seattle source enrolled patients during active infection and followed them longitudinally. CDR1 MNHEY and CDR2 SVGAGI come from the germline V gene. The V and J ends lost 5 bases and 5 bases, in that order; junction bases with no gene match: 9. The CDR3 is 15 amino acids. The chain is built from TRBV6-5 and TRBJ2-5; TRBD2 matches 9 bases. The sequence came from a woman of 80 years or more with COVID-19, enrolled during active disease. Sample: peripheral blood. CDR3 in DNA: TGTGCCAGCAGTCCTGACGCTAGCGGGGCTGAGACCCAGTACTTC. It translates to CASSPDASGAETQYF.